This T cell receptor (beta chain) was identified in a study of shared clonotypes between healthy human individuals. Overall study findings and caveats: In general, naive subsets displayed greater estimated richness than memory subsets did.

In the authors' workflow: As immunoSEQ supplied junction-only sequences (without quality scores), filtering differed. Measured with immunoSEQ multiplex PCR; TCRdb has only the in-frame clones, and not every one. V, J and clone size are taken as reported in that table, and D and trimming were inferred from the DNA itself. The data contain 2.3 million or so clones, approximately 95% of them singletons. Comment on this clone: What it binds is not known.

The CDR3 totals 16 residues. From germline, CDR1 is LGHNA and CDR2 YSLEER. V lost 1 base, J lost 3 bases, and 5 bases stayed unmatched. This TCR came from a man aged 18-30 years in good health. Some clones in this sample may be carry-over from other donors' samples. This chain uses TRBV4-3 with TRBJ2-7, with TRBD1 matching 11 bases. The sequencing input was naive CD4+ T cells from PBMCs. Subset defined: CD45RA+ positively selected. This CDR3 is CASSQGIGTGGYEQYF. DNA of the CDR3: TGCGCCAGCAGCCAAGGAATCGGGACAGGGGGCTACGAGCAGTACTTC.